The 10 T cell receptor beta chains below all came from one sample that was sequenced in a study of blood T cell repertoires in COVID-19. The assay was immunoSEQ multiplex PCR, and TCRdb's table has in-frame clones only and misses some. Of about 200,000 clones listed, about 80% are singletons. Material: peripheral blood. These receptors all stem from a human donor with acute or convalescent COVID-19. The donor label of this sample is uncertain.

This sequence joins TRBV2 and TRBJ2-2; 10 bases are a match to TRBD1. This CDR3 has 15 amino acids. The V gene's germline CDR1 is SNHLY and CDR2 FYNNEI. After removal of 4 bases from V and 5 bases from J, the junction contained 4 bases not matched to a gene. CDR3 protein: CASSVDRGRTGELFF. The CDR3 region has the DNA TGTGCCAGCAGTGTAGACAGGGGGCGAACCGGGGAGCTGTTTTTT.

The rearrangement links TRBV7-3 to TRBJ2-3, with 9 bases fitting TRBD1. The germline V gene encodes CDR1 SGHTA and CDR2 FQGTGA. The CDR3 sequence is 16 residues long. V shed 1 base, J shed 0 bases, and the junction held 2 bases outside the gene matches. This chain's CDR3 is CASSLRGQGSTDTQYF. In DNA, the CDR3 is TGTGCCAGCAGCTTAAGGGGACAGGGAAGCACAGATACGCAGTATTTT.

The chain combines TRBV20-1 with TRBJ2-7; TRBD2 is a possible D gene (5 bases). The germline gives CDR1 DFQATT, CDR2 SNEGSKA (reference sequence). Trimming took 7 bases from V and 5 from J, leaving 12 bases between them. The CDR3 extends over 11 amino acids. This CDR3 reads CSGLLVNEQYF. In DNA form, the CDR3 reads TGCAGTGGCCTACTAGTCAACGAGCAGTACTTC.

This chain joins TRBV7-5 and TRBJ2-1; the D call in the table, TRBD2, was not verified against the DNA. TRBV7-5 is classified as a pseudogene. This CDR3 is 15 amino acids long. This CDR3 reads CVRSPRSAPTVRQFF. In DNA, the CDR3 is TGTGTCAGAAGCCCCCGCTCTGCCCCAACGGTACGGCAGTTCTTC.

Concerning this clone itself: Other nucleotide sequences from this sample produce the same CDR3. This rearrangement joins TRBV10-3 to TRBJ1-1; D is unclear. V lost 4 bases and J 1 base, leaving 7 bases between the germline ends. Germline CDR1 and CDR2: ENHRY and SYGVKD. The CDR3 spans 13 residues. The CDR3 sequence: CAISVSGNTEAFF. The DNA for the CDR3 is TGTGCCATCAGTGTCTCGGGGAACACTGAAGCTTTCTTT.

The rearrangement links TRBV28 to TRBJ2-1, with a tentative D call TRBD2 (5 bases). The germline V gene encodes CDR1 MDHEN and CDR2 SYDVKM. The CDR3 spans 15 residues. V was shortened by 5 bases and J by 6 bases, with 17 bases between the two germline ends. CDR3 sequence: CASSTGVEGRNEQFF. The CDR3 DNA sequence: TGTGCCAGCAGTACCGGGGTAGAAGGTCGCAATGAGCAGTTCTTC.

The chain combines TRBV7-9 with TRBJ2-1; 10 bases match TRBD2. The CDR3 contains 15 residues. Trimming took 3 bases from V and 8 from J; bases not matched to a gene: 7. In germline, CDR1 is SEHNR, CDR2 FQNEAQ (reference sequence). The CDR3 region is CASSFSSGRVHEQFF. In DNA form, the CDR3 reads TGTGCCAGCAGCTTCTCTAGCGGGAGAGTCCATGAGCAGTTCTTC.

The CDR3, as DNA: TGTGCCAGCAGCTTGTCCCCGGCGGAGAACGAAAAACTGTTTTTT. Amino acids: CASSLSPAENEKLFF. This chain links TRBV5-5 with TRBJ1-4; no firm D call. Trimming cost V 1 base and J 8 bases, with 15 bases left between them. This CDR3 spans 15 amino acids. The V gene's germline CDR1 is SGHKS and CDR2 YYEKEE (reference sequence).

This clone was picked up one time. The chain carries TRBV19 and TRBJ1-3, with unresolved D. Deletions cut 3 bases from V and 0 bases from J, with 9 bases between. In germline, CDR1 is LNHDA, CDR2 SQIVND (reference sequence). There are 15 residues in the CDR3. CDR3 residues: CASSIQYLSGNTIYF. CDR3 coding DNA: TGTGCCAGTAGTATTCAGTACCTCTCTGGAAACACCATATATTTT.

This clone was recorded once. The chain recombines TRBV14 with TRBJ2-2; unclear D gene. Germline V gives CDR1 SGHDN, CDR2 FVKESK. V lost 0 bases, J lost 4 bases, and 15 bases lay in between. CDR3 length: 17 amino acids. CDR3 coding DNA: TGTGCCAGCAGCCAAGATCGGGTACCATCCTTCACCGGGGAGCTGTTTTTT. It codes for CASSQDRVPSFTGELFF.